This T cell receptor (beta chain) is from a study of blood T cell repertoires in COVID-19. Across the study: Material from acute and convalescent COVID-19 was sourced from the United States, Italy and Spain.

Only in-frame clones appear in the TCRdb table, and some are missing; sequencing was by immunoSEQ multiplex PCR. The profile shows around 180,000 clones, 88% of them singletons. With 2 bases clipped from V and 0 bases from J, the junction kept 9 bases outside the gene matches. Germline V gene sequence: CDR1 SEHNR, CDR2 FQNEAQ (reference sequence). The CDR3 runs 17 residues. The source material was peripheral blood. This chain links TRBV7-9 with TRBJ2-7; 8 bases are shared with TRBD2. The source of this sequence is a man aged 55-75 years with acute or convalescent COVID-19. In DNA form, the CDR3 reads TGTGCCAGCAGCTTAAACCCTCCTAGCGGGTCCTCCTACGAGCAGTACTTC. Encoded protein: CASSLNPPSGSSYEQYF.